This TCR beta chain was identified in a study of shared clonotypes between healthy human individuals. Points from the study as a whole: Generally, naive subsets came out with larger estimated richness than memory subsets.

A split of CD4+ cells into CD45RA+ naive and CD45RA-negative memory subsets was performed. The CDR3 loop spans 12 amino acids. Germline CDR1 reads SGHTA; CDR2 reads FQGNSA. V shed 5 bases and J shed 5 bases, with 9 bases lying between them. The repertoire was sequenced with immunoSEQ multiplex PCR; TCRdb's copy has only in-frame clones and lacks some. The data show around 2,000,000 clones, 90% to 95% seen once. This clone was counted once. Its antigen is currently unknown. The chain recombines TRBV7-2 with TRBJ2-5; D gene unclear. The sequence was obtained from a man younger than 30 in good health. Sample: naive CD4+ T cells sorted from blood. The sample's subset: CD45RA+ positively selected. Here the CDR3 reads CASSTPMETQYF. CDR3 coding DNA: TGTGCCAGCAGCACACCCATGGAGACCCAGTACTTC.